The T cell receptor beta chain described here comes from a study of technical replicates of blood from a few donors. Per the germline V gene, CDR1 is MNHEY and CDR2 is SVGAGI. The CDR3 is made up of 16 amino acids. Trimming shortened V by 0 bases and J by 5 bases, and 17 bases separated the two germline ends. Assay: immunoSEQ multiplex PCR; the TCRdb copy retains only in-frame clones and omits some. The data contain some 60,000 clones, more than 70% of them seen just once; the ten biggest clones take up 5.2%. Sample: PBMCs. This chain connects TRBV6-5 to TRBJ2-7; weak D call: TRBD2 (6 bases). This TCR derives from a human donor in good health. Some clones in this sample may be carry-over from other donors' samples. The CDR3 coding sequence is TGTGCCAGCAGTTACTCCCCGGGGGTGGGTTTGAACGAGCAGTACTTC. Its protein product is CASSYSPGVGLNEQYF.